The 15 T cell receptor beta chains presented below share a single source sample, sequenced in a study of cytomegalovirus exposure and HLA in healthy donors. This PCR relied on a set of 60 Vbeta primers and 13 Jbeta primers. Sequencing used immunoSEQ multiplex PCR; TCRdb keeps in-frame clones, though not all of them. The profile shows about 130,000 clones, 65% to 75% of them singletons. Sequenced input: PBMCs. The receptors were gathered from a woman in her forties or fifties in good health and CMV-seropositive.

The chain has TRBV7-2 and TRBJ1-5; D not certain. Trimming shortened V by 3 bases and J by 0 bases, and 9 bases separated the two germline ends. This CDR3 is built from 15 residues. Germline assignment: CDR1 SGHTA and CDR2 FQGNSA. The CDR3 loop is CASSLGTYSNQPQHF. In nucleotides, the CDR3 is TGTGCCAGCAGCTTGGGCACTTATAGCAATCAGCCCCAGCATTTT.

The CDR3 DNA sequence: TGCGCCAGCAGCTTGGGGGTTGGGACAGGGACCTATGGCTACACCTTC. As protein: CASSLGVGTGTYGYTF. The chain recombines TRBV5-1 with TRBJ1-2; TRBD1 matches at 9 bases. With V trimmed by 0 bases and J by 4 bases, 7 bases remained unmatched. CDR1 is SGHRS and CDR2 is YFSETQ in the germline V gene. This CDR3 is built from 16 residues.

This chain uses TRBV27 with TRBJ1-6, with D possibly being TRBD1 (6 bases). Germline CDR1 reads MNHEY; CDR2 reads SMNVEV (reference sequence). V gave up 5 bases and J gave up 10 bases, with 12 bases separating them. The CDR3 covers 13 residues. CDR3 bases: TGTGCCAGCAGTCCCCGGCAGGGGTCACCCCTCCACTTT. Translated: CASSPRQGSPLHF.

The gene calls are TRBV29-1 and TRBJ2-5; TRBD2 matches at 9 bases. This CDR3 contains 16 residues. In germline, CDR1 is SQVTM, CDR2 ANQGSEA. Trimming took 6 bases from V and 5 from J; bases not matched to a gene: 16. The CDR3 spells CSVGRSSGEIRETQYF. As DNA, the CDR3 is TGCAGCGTCGGCAGGTCTAGCGGGGAGATTCGCGAGACCCAGTACTTC.

The V and J genes are TRBV9 and TRBJ1-3; TRBD1 might be the D (5 bases). V was clipped by 3 bases and J by 1 base, with 8 bases between them. This CDR3 comprises 14 residues. CDR1 and CDR2 from the germline V gene are SGDLS and YYNGEE. This chain's CDR3 is CASSADRSGNTIYF. CDR3 DNA sequence: TGTGCCAGCAGCGCCGACAGATCTGGAAACACCATATATTTT.

The genes are TRBV5-1 and TRBJ1-5, with D unclear. This CDR3 contains 15 residues. V shed 1 base and J shed 3 bases, with 11 bases lying between them. CDR1 SGHRS and CDR2 YFSETQ come from the germline V gene. The CDR3 protein is CASSLMGTPNQPQHF. The CDR3 DNA reads TGCGCCAGCAGCTTGATGGGCACACCCAATCAGCCCCAGCATTTT. Supplemented by reference TRBV5-1 and TRBJ1-5, the full variable domain reads KAGVTQTPRYLIKTRGQQVTLSCSPISGHRSVSWYQQTPGQGLQFLFEYFSETQRNKGNFPGRFSGRQFSNSRSEMNVSTLELGDSALYLCASSLMGTPNQPQHFGDGTRLSIL.

This clone came up a few times. This chain links TRBV7-9 with TRBJ2-7; 9 bases align to TRBD1. The CDR3 is 15 amino acids. J lost 6 bases, V lost 0 bases, and 6 bases had no gene match. Germline CDR1 SEHNR, CDR2 FQNEAQ (reference sequence). The CDR3 DNA reads TGTGCCAGCAGCTTAGCGGGGGGACAGGGTGCCGAGCAGTACTTC. It encodes CASSLAGGQGAEQYF.

V usage is TRBV7-9 and J usage is TRBJ2-5; D might be TRBD1 (6 bases). The CDR3 loop spans 14 amino acids. Between the trimmed V and J ends, which lost 1 base and 4 bases, there was a span of 10 bases. Germline assignment: CDR1 SEHNR and CDR2 FQNEAQ (reference sequence). This CDR3 reads CASSLGRRGETQYF. The CDR3 nucleotides read TGTGCCAGCAGCTTAGGACGCAGGGGAGAGACCCAGTACTTC.

The chain couples TRBV6-6 to TRBJ2-1; D possibly corresponds to TRBD1 (5 bases). V was clipped by 2 bases and J by 5 bases, with 10 bases between them. CDR3 length: 14 amino acids. Germline CDR1 and CDR2: MNHNY and SVGAGI (reference sequence). CDR3 sequence reads: CASSYPTENNEQFF. Here the CDR3 DNA reads TGTGCCAGCAGTTACCCGACAGAAAACAATGAGCAGTTCTTC.

This chain links TRBV5-1 with TRBJ1-6; a possible D gene is TRBD1 (5 bases). The CDR3 runs to 14 residues. V lost 1 base and J 7 bases, leaving 9 bases between the germline ends. Germline V CDR1 and CDR2: SGHRS, YFSETQ. The CDR3 loop reads CASSLSGWNSPLHF. For the CDR3, the DNA is TGCGCCAGCAGCTTGTCAGGGTGGAATTCACCCCTCCACTTT.

This clone has just a few counts. The chain uses TRBV6-1 and TRBJ1-2; D might be TRBD1 (6 bases). Germline values: CDR1 MNHNS, CDR2 SASEGT. The CDR3 covers 12 residues. The V gene lost 6 bases and the J gene lost 4 bases, with 9 bases spanning the gap. Written as DNA, the CDR3 is TGTGCCAGCAGCCCCAGGGGCTATGGCTACACCTTC. Encoded protein: CASSPRGYGYTF.

This chain connects TRBV19 to TRBJ1-2; D remains ambiguous. Looked up from germline, CDR1 is LNHDA and CDR2 is SQIVND (reference sequence). The CDR3 is made up of 17 amino acids. V was cut by 7 bases and J by 0 bases, with 21 bases left in between. Here the CDR3 DNA reads TGTGCCAGTACTGTCAGGTTAAGTCGACCATCTAACTATGGCTACACCTTC. Its translation: CASTVRLSRPSNYGYTF.

The chain links TRBV4-2 to TRBJ2-7; D possibly corresponds to TRBD1 (5 bases). CDR1 is LGHNA and CDR2 is YNFKEQ in the germline V gene. The CDR3 length is 14 residues. V lost 3 bases and J lost 2, with 11 bases in between. The CDR3 region has the DNA TGTGCCAGCAGCCAGGCTCCCAGGGCCTACGAGCAGTACTTC. This codes for CASSQAPRAYEQYF.

V and J are TRBV6-6 and TRBJ1-6; tentatively, D is TRBD1 (6 bases). CDR1 and CDR2 from the germline V gene are MNHNY and SVGAGI (reference sequence). CDR3 size: 14 residues. Trimming left V 6 bases short and J 9 bases short, with 15 bases between. CDR3 region: CASSPEGGRSPLHF. CDR3 DNA: TGTGCCAGCAGCCCGGAAGGGGGACGTTCACCCCTCCACTTT.

This clone was detected a few times. A much larger clonotype is one base distant, so this may be a read error. The chain couples TRBV6-1 to TRBJ2-5; TRBD2 matches at 10 bases. The end of the DNA fits TRBJ2-7 better, so the J call may be wrong. CDR1 and CDR2 from the germline V gene are MNHNS and SASEGT. CDR3 length equals 15 residues. The CDR3 sequence is CSSSDSSGGSYEQYF. The DNA for the CDR3 is TGTTCCAGCAGTGATTCTAGCGGGGGCTCCTACGAGCAGTACTTC.